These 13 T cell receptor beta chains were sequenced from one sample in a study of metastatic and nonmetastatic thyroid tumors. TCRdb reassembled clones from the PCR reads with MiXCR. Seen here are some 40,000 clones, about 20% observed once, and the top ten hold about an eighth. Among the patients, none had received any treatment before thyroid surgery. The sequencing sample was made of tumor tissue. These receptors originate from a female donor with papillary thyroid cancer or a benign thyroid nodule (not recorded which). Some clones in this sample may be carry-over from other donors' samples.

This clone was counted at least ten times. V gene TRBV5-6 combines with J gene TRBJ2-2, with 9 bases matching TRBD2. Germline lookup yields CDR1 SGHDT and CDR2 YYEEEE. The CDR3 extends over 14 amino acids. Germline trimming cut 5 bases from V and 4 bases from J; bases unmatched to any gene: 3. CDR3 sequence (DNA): TGTGCCAGCAGGACTAGCGGCCTCACCGGGGAGCTGTTTTTT. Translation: CASRTSGLTGELFF.

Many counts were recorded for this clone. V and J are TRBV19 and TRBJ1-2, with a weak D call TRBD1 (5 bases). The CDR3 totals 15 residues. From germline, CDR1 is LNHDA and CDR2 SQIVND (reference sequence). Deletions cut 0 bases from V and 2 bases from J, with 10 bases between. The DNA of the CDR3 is TGTGCCAGTAGTATAGATTGGGACGGAAACTATGGCTACACCTTC. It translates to CASSIDWDGNYGYTF.

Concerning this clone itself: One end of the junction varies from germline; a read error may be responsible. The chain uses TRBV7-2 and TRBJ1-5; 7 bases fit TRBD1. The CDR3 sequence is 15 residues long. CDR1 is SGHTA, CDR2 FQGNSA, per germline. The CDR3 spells CVSSLRTGVSQPQHF. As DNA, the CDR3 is TGTGTCAGCAGCTTGCGTACAGGGGTCTCTCAGCCCCAGCATTTT.

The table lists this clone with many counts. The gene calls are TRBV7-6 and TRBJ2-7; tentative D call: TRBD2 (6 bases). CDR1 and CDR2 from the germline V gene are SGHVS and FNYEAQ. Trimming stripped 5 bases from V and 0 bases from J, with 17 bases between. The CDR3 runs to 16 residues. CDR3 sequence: CASSPARERASYEQYF. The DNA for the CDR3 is TGTGCCAGCAGCCCAGCGCGGGAAAGGGCCTCCTACGAGCAGTACTTC.

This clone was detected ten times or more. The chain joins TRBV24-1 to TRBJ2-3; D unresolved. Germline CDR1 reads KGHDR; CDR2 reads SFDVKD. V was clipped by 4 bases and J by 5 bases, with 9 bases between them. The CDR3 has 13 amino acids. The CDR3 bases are TGTGCCACCAGTGAGGCTGGGGAAGATACGCAGTATTTT. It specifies CATSEAGEDTQYF.

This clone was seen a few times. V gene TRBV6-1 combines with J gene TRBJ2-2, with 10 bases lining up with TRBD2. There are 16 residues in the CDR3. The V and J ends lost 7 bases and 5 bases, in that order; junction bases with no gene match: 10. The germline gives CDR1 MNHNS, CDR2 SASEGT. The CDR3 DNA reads TGTGCCAGCATTCCCGCTAGCGGGGGAGTTACCGGGGAGCTGTTTTTT. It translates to CASIPASGGVTGELFF.

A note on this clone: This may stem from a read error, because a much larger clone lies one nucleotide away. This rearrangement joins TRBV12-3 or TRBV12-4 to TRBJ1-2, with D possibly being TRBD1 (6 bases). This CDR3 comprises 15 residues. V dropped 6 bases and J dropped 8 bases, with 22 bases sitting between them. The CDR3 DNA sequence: TGTGCCAGCAGCCAAATCGGGCAGGGGTCTAAGGGCTACACCTTC. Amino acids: CASSQIGQGSKGYTF.

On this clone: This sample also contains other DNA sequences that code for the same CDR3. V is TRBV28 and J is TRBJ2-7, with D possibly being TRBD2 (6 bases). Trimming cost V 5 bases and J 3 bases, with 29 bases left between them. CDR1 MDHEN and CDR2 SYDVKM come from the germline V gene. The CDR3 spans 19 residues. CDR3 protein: CASSPEGPSGGQGVYEQYF. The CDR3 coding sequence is TGTGCCAGCAGTCCCGAAGGTCCAAGTGGAGGGCAGGGCGTCTACGAGCAGTACTTC. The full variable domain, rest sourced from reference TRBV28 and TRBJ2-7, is DVKVTQSSRYLVKRTGEKVFLECVQDMDHENMFWYRQDPGLGLRLIYFSYDVKMKEKGDIPEGYSVSREKKERFSLILESASTNQTSMYLCASSPEGPSGGQGVYEQYFGPGTRLTVT.

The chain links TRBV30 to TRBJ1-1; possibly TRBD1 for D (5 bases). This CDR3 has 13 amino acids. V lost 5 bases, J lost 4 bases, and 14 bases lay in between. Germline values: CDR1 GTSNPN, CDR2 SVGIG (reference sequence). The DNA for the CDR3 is TGTGCCTGGTCCCGGGGGGGGAGCACTGAAGCTTTCTTT. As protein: CAWSRGGSTEAFF.

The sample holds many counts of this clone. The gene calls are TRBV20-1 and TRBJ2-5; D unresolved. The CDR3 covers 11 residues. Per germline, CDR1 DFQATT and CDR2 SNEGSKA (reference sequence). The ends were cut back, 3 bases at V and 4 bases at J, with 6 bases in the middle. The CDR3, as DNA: TGCAGTGCTAGCCGACGAGAGACCCAGTACTTC. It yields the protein CSASRRETQYF.

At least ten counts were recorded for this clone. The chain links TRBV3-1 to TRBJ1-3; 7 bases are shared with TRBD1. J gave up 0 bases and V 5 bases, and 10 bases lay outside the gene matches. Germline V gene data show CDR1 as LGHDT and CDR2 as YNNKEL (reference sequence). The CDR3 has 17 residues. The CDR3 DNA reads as TGTGCCAGCAGCTATCAGACAGGGATTAGCTCTGGAAACACCATATATTTT. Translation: CASSYQTGISSGNTIYF. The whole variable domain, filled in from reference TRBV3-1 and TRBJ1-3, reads DTAVSQTPKYLVTQMGNDKSIKCEQNLGHDTMYWYKQDSKKFLKIMFSYNNKELIINETVPNRFSPKSPDKAHLNLHINSLELGDSAVYFCASSYQTGISSGNTIYFGEGSWLTVV.

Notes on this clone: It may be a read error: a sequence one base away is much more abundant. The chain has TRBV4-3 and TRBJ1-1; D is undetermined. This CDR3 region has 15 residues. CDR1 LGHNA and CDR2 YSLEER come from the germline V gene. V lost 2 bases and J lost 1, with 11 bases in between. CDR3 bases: TGCGCCAGCAGCCAATGTCGTAACTGGAACACTGAAGCTTTCTTT. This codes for CASSQCRNWNTEAFF.

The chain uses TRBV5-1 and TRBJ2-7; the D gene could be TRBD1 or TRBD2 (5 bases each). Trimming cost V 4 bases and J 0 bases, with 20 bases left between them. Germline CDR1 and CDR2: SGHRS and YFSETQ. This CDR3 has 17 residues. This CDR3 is CASSPPLGVAFSYEQYF. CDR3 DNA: TGCGCCAGCAGCCCTCCGCTGGGGGTGGCTTTCTCCTACGAGCAGTACTTC.